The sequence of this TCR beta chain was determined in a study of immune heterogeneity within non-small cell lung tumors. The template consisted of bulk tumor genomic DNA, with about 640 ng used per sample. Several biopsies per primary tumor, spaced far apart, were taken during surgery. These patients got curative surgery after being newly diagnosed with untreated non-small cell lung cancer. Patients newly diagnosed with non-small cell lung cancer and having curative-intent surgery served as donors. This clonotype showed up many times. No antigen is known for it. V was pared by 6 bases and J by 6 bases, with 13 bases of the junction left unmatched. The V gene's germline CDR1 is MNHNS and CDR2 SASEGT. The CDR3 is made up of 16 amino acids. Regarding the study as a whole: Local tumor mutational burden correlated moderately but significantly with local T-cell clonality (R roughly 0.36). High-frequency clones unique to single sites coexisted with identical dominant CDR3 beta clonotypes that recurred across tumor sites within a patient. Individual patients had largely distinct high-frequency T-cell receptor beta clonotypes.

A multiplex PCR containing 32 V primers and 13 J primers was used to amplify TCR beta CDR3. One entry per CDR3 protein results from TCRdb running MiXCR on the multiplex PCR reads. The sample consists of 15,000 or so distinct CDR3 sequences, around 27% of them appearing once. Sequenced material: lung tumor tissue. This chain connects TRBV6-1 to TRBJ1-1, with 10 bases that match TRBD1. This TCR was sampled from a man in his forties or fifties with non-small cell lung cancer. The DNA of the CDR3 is TGTGCCAGCAGGCATCCACCCGGGACAGGGGTCCCTGAAGCTTTCTTT. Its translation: CASRHPPGTGVPEAFF.